These 8 T cell receptor beta chains were all obtained from the same sample, sequenced in a study of PD-1 blockade in classical Hodgkin lymphoma. The table came from immunoSEQ multiplex PCR; TCRdb's copy has only in-frame clones and leaves some out. The sample consists of around 19,000 clones, 84% of them appearing once. Time point here: cycle 4 day 1 (C4D1), after five to seven weeks of nivolumab. Each patient's relapse followed autologous stem cell transplantation, and brentuximab vedotin exposure varied. CD8+ T cells were isolated from thawed PBMCs by magnetic negative selection. This specimen was CD8+ T cells from blood, taken before the fourth cycle of nivolumab. These receptors originate from a human donor with classical Hodgkin lymphoma.

The chain carries TRBV15 and TRBJ2-7; no reliable D call. Germline assignment: CDR1 LNHNV and CDR2 YYDKDF (reference sequence). This CDR3 is built from 14 residues. V lost 0 bases and J lost 0, with 6 bases in between. The CDR3 loop reads CATSRDLASYEQYF. CDR3 nucleotides: TGTGCCACCAGCAGAGATCTCGCCTCCTACGAGCAGTACTTC. Together with reference TRBV15 and TRBJ2-7, the CDR3 gives the full variable domain: DAMVIQNPRYQVTQFGKPVTLSCSQTLNHNVMYWYQQKSSQAPKLLFHYYDKDFNNEADTPDNFQSRRPNTSFCFLDIRSPGLGDTAMYLCATSRDLASYEQYFGPGTRLTVT.

This sequence joins TRBV11-2 and TRBJ1-2, with D possibly TRBD1 on 6 matching bases. The CDR3 totals 16 residues. The germline gives CDR1 SGHAT, CDR2 FQNNGV. Trimming shortened V by 6 bases and J by 0 bases, and 17 bases separated the two germline ends. DNA for the CDR3: TGTGCCAGCAGAGATCGGACAGAGCTTTCTAACTATGGCTACACCTTC. Translation: CASRDRTELSNYGYTF.

The DNA for the CDR3 is TGTGCCAGCAGTTTGGGGACTAGCGGCCGCAATGAGCAGTTCTTC. Protein product: CASSLGTSGRNEQFF. The chain couples TRBV27 to TRBJ2-1; TRBD2 aligns across 11 bases. Losses at the gene ends were 3 bases for V and 6 bases for J; bases not matched to a gene: 4. The germline V gene encodes CDR1 MNHEY and CDR2 SMNVEV (reference sequence). The CDR3 has 15 residues.

This clone appeared a single time. This chain connects TRBV29-1 to TRBJ2-7; D may be TRBD1 (6 bases). The V end was cut by 3 bases, the J end by 4 bases, with 13 bases between. This CDR3 has 13 amino acids. The germline CDR1 and CDR2 sequences are SQVTM and ANQGSEA. As DNA, the CDR3 is TGCAGCGTTGACAGCAGGGGTTCTTACGAGCAGTACTTC. It codes for CSVDSRGSYEQYF.

The chain links TRBV5-1 to TRBJ2-7; 9 positions agree with TRBD1. The length of the CDR3 is 16 residues. Germline CDR1 and CDR2: SGHRS and YFSETQ. The trim removed 4 bases at V and 1 base at J, leaving 9 bases unmatched. CDR3 protein: CASSINPGQGSYEQYF. The DNA for the CDR3 is TGCGCCAGCAGCATCAATCCAGGACAGGGGTCCTACGAGCAGTACTTC.

This clone appeared a few times. V is TRBV2 and J is TRBJ2-7, with no clear D. Trimming left V 3 bases short and J 0 bases short, with 6 bases between. CDR1 and CDR2 from the germline V gene are SNHLY and FYNNEI. This CDR3 is 13 amino acids long. The CDR3 reads CASSDYGSYEQYF. DNA of the CDR3: TGTGCCAGCAGTGACTACGGCTCCTACGAGCAGTACTTC.

The J gene is TRBJ1-6, the V gene TRBV7-6; D unclear. CDR3 length: 16 residues. The germline V gene has CDR1 SGHVS and CDR2 FNYEAQ. V was pared by 2 bases and J by 0 bases, with 8 bases between. CDR3 sequence (DNA): TGTGCCAGCAGCTTAACGGAGAGCTCCTATAATTCACCCCTCCACTTT. This codes for CASSLTESSYNSPLHF.

The CDR3 nucleotides are TGCGCCAGCAGCTTAGGGGAGGGCTCACCCCTCCACTTT. Translated, it gives CASSLGEGSPLHF. The chain carries TRBV5-1 and TRBJ1-6; D possibly corresponds to TRBD1 (5 bases). The CDR3 loop spans 13 amino acids. The germline V gene encodes CDR1 SGHRS and CDR2 YFSETQ. Between the trimmed V and J ends, which lost 2 bases and 10 bases, there was a span of 10 bases.